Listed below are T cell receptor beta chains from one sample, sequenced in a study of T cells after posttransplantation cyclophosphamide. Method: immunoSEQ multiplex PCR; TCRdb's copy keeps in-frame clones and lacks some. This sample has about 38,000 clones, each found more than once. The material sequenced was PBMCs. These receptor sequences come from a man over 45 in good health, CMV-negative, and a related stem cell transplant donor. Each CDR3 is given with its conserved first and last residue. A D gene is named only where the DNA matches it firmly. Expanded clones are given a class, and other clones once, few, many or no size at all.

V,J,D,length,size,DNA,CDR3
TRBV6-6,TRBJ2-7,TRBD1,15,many,TGTGCCAGCAGCGAACCGGGACAGGGAATCAACGAGCAGTACTTC,CASSEPGQGINEQYF
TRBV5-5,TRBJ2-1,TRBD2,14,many,TGTGCCAGCAGCTTGAGGGAGGGAGGTAATGAGCAGTTCTTC,CASSLREGGNEQFF
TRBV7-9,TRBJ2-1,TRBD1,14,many,TGTGCCAGCAGCCTCCTGACAGGGACCGATGAGCAGTTCTTC,CASSLLTGTDEQFF
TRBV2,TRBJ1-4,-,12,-,TGTGCCGGGTCGGGGGTTCAAGAAAAACTGTTTTTT,CAGSGVQEKLFF
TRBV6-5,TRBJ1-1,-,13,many,TGTGCCAGCAGGTATCCGGAGGATACTGAAGCTTTCTTT,CASRYPEDTEAFF
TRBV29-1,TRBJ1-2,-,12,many,TGCAGCGTGGAGCCCAATAACTATGGCTACACCTTC,CSVEPNNYGYTF
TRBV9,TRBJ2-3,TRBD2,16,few,TGTGCCAGCAGCGTCGGACTAGCGGTCAGCACAGATACGCAGTATTTT,CASSVGLAVSTDTQYF
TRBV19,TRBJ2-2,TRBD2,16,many,TGTGCCAGTAGTATTTTAGCGGGAGGGCTTACCGGGGAGCTGTTTTTT,CASSILAGGLTGELFF
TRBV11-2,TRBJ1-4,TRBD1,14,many,TGTGCCAGCAGCTTGGGACAGGGGAGCGAAAAACTGTTTTTT,CASSLGQGSEKLFF
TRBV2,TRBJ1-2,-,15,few,TGTGCCAGCCAAGTTACAGAGTTTGATACCTATGGCTACACCTTC,CASQVTEFDTYGYTF
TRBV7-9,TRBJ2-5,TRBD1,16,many,TGTGCCAGCAGCTTGGGGGACAGGCGAATTCAAGAGACCCAGTACTTC,CASSLGDRRIQETQYF
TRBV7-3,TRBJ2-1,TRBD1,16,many,TGTGCCAGCAGCCAAAAACCGGGACAGCCCAACAATGAGCAGTTCTTC,CASSQKPGQPNNEQFF
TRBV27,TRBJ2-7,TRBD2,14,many,TGTGCCAGCAGTTTTAGCGGGAGGGCCTACGAGCAGTACTTC,CASSFSGRAYEQYF
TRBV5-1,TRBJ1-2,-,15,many,TGCGCCAGCAGCTTGGATTTTAGCCCGCCGCATGGCTACACCTTC,CASSLDFSPPHGYTF
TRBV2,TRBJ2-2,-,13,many,TGTGCCAGCAGTGCACAGCGGACCGGGGAGCTGTTTTTT,CASSAQRTGELFF
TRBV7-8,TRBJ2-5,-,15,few,TGTGCCAGCAGCTTAGAAGCGGGACACGGGGAGACCCAGTACTTC,CASSLEAGHGETQYF
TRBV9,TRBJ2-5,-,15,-,TGTGCCAGCAGCGTAGCTGGAGGGGACCCAGAGACCCAGTACTTC,CASSVAGGDPETQYF
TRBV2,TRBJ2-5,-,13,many,TGTGCCAGCAGTGGACTGAGTGGAGAGACCCAGTACTTC,CASSGLSGETQYF
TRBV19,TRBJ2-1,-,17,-,TGTGCCAGTAGTACACCAGAGACCGGAGCAAGCTACAATGAGCAGTTCTTC,CASSTPETGASYNEQFF
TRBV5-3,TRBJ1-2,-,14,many,TGTGCCAGAAGCTTGGGAACAGGCAACTATGGCTACACCTTC,CARSLGTGNYGYTF
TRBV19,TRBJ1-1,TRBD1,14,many,TGTGCCAGTTCTGAGCAGGGGGCTTGGACTGAAGCTTTCTTT,CASSEQGAWTEAFF
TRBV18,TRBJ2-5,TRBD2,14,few,TGTGCCAGCTCACCACGACTAGCCGTTGAGACCCAGTACTTC,CASSPRLAVETQYF
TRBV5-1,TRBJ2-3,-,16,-,TGCGCCAGCAGCTTGTTTCCCCAGGGAAACACAGATACGCAGTATTTT,CASSLFPQGNTDTQYF
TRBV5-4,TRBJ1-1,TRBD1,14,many,TGTGCCAGCAGTACCGGGACAGGGGTTTCTGAAGCTTTCTTT,CASSTGTGVSEAFF
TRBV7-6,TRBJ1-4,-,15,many,TGTGCCAGCACGAACGCGGCAGGGAGGGATGAAAAACTGTTTTTT,CASTNAAGRDEKLFF
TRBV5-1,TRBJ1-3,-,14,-,TGCGCCAGCAGCTTGGGTTTATCTCAGGACACCATATATTTT,CASSLGLSQDTIYF